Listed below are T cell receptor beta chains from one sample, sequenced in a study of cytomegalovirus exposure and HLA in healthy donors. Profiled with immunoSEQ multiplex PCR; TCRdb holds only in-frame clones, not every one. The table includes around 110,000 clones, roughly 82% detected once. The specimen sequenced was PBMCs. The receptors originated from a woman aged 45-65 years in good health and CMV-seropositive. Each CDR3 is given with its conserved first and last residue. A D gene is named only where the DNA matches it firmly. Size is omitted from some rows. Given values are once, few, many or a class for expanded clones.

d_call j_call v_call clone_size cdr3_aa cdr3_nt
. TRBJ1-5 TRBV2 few CASSEVRSNQPQHF TGTGCCAGCAGTGAAGTTCGGAGCAATCAGCCCCAGCATTTT
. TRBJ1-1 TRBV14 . CASSHLPDTEAFF TGTGCCAGCAGCCACCTCCCGGACACTGAAGCTTTCTTT
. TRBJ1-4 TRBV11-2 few CASSYLEGSKGKLFF TGTGCCAGCAGCTACCTGGAGGGCAGTAAGGGAAAACTGTTTTTT
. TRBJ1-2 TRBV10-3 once CAAETVGQGLGYTF TGTGCCGCCGAAACTGTCGGGCAGGGATTGGGCTACACCTTC
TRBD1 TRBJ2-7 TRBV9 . CASSEGQGGEQYF TGTGCCAGCAGCGAGGGACAGGGGGGAGAGCAGTACTTC
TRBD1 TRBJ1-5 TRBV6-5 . CASSYSGQGNQPQHF TGTGCCAGCAGTTACTCGGGACAGGGAAATCAGCCCCAGCATTTT
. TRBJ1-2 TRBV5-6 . CASSLEGLNYGYTF TGTGCCAGCAGCTTAGAGGGACTGAATTATGGCTACACCTTC
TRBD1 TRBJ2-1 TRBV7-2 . CASSPDRGSAYNEQFF TGTGCCAGCAGCCCAGACAGGGGATCGGCCTACAATGAGCAGTTCTTC
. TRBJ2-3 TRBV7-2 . CASSRRTSDTQYF TGTGCCAGCAGCCGACGGACATCAGATACGCAGTATTTT
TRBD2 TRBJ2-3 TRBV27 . CASSSRLGLEFDTQYF TGTGCCAGCAGTTCCCGCTTGGGACTAGAGTTTGATACGCAGTATTTT
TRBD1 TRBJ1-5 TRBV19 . CASSIVGQGRNQPQHF TGTGCCAGTAGTATAGTGGGACAGGGACGGAATCAGCCCCAGCATTTT
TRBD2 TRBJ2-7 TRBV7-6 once CASSLQAGSLSSYEQYF TGTGCCAGCAGCTTACAAGCGGGGTCCCTTAGCTCCTACGAGCAGTACTTC
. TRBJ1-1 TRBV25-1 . CASSLVGRSTEAFF TGTGCCAGCAGTTTGGTGGGGAGGAGCACTGAAGCTTTCTTT
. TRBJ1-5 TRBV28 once CASSSVEAARHQPQHF TGTGCCAGCAGTTCCGTGGAGGCAGCTAGACATCAGCCCCAGCATTTT
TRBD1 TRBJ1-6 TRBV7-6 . CASSSRDRGYNSPLHF TGTGCCAGCAGCTCGCGAGACAGGGGCTATAATTCACCCCTCCACTTT
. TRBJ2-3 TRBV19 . CASSRQGVRADTQYF TGTGCCAGTAGTAGGCAGGGTGTTAGGGCAGATACGCAGTATTTT
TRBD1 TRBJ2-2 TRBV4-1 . CASSLPPGTGPGELFF TGCGCCAGCAGCCTCCCCCCGGGGACAGGGCCCGGGGAGCTGTTTTTT
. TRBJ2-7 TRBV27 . CASSSLAFGEQYF TGTGCCAGCAGCTCACTAGCTTTCGGGGAGCAGTACTTC
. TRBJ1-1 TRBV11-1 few CASSRYDSVTEAFF TGTGCCAGCAGCCGCTATGACAGTGTCACTGAAGCTTTCTTT
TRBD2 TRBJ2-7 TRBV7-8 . CASSPGLASTEQYF TGTGCCAGCAGCCCTGGACTAGCGTCTACCGAGCAGTACTTC
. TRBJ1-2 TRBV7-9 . CASSESNRVGYTF TGTGCCAGCAGCGAATCAAACAGGGTTGGCTACACCTTC
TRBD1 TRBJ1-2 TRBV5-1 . CASSFSTGGPYGYTF TGCGCCAGCAGCTTTTCGACAGGGGGCCCCTATGGCTACACCTTC
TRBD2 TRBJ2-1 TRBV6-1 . CASTRNSGGRGEQFF TGTGCCAGCACGAGGAATAGCGGGGGGAGAGGGGAGCAGTTCTTC
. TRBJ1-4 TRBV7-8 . CASSGRAGEKLFF TGTGCCAGCAGCGGAAGGGCGGGGGAAAAACTGTTTTTT
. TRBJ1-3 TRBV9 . CASSVVGVNSGNTIYF TGTGCCAGCAGCGTAGTGGGAGTTAACTCTGGAAACACCATATATTTT
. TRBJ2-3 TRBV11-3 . CASSSQGEKDTQYF TGTGCCAGCAGCTCCCAAGGAGAGAAAGATACGCAGTATTTT
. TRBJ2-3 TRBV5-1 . CASSLTRGFTDTQYF TGCGCCAGCAGCTTGACTCGGGGGTTCACAGATACGCAGTATTTT
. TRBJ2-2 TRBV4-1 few CASSQDPLGPGELFF TGCGCCAGCAGCCAAGATCCGCTAGGTCCCGGGGAGCTGTTTTTT
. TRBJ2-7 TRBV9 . CASSVGAGNMEGEQYF TGTGCCAGCAGCGTAGGGGCTGGAAATATGGAAGGCGAGCAGTACTTC
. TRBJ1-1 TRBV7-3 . CASSLNGLSEAFF TGTGCCAGCAGCTTAAACGGGTTGTCTGAAGCTTTCTTT
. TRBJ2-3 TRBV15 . CATSRDQGRGSTDTQYF TGTGCCACCAGCAGAGATCAGGGACGGGGGAGCACAGATACGCAGTATTTT
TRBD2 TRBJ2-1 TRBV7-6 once CASSEIGGLAGEQFF TGTGCCAGCAGCGAAATAGGGGGACTAGCGGGGGAGCAGTTCTTC
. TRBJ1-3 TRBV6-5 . CASSPGSRRGNTIYF TGTGCCAGCAGTCCGGGATCCCGGAGAGGAAACACCATATATTTT
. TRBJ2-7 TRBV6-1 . CASSERGGRTGHHEQYF TGTGCCAGCAGTGAAAGGGGTGGGAGAACAGGGCATCACGAGCAGTACTTC
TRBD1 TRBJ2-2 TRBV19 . CASSTLQGVNTGELFF TGTGCCAGTAGTACCCTACAGGGGGTCAACACCGGGGAGCTGTTTTTT